Listed below are T cell receptor beta chains from one sample, sequenced in a study of blood T cell repertoires in COVID-19. Libraries were prepared by immunoSEQ multiplex PCR; TCRdb keeps only in-frame clonotypes and omits some of them. In the table there are around 170,000 clones, around four fifths of which are singletons. The sample taken for sequencing was peripheral blood. The origin of the receptors is a woman aged 60-75 years with acute or convalescent COVID-19. Both conserved end residues are part of each CDR3. D genes are given only for firm matches. Clone size is stated in some rows and not others, as once, few, many or a class when expanded.

J: TRBJ1-6
size: few
length: 17
D: TRBD1
V: TRBV12-5
DNA: TGTGCTAGTGGTACAGGGGTTCCTCTCTCCTATAATTCACCCCTCCACTTT
CDR3: CASGTGVPLSYNSPLHF

J: TRBJ1-6
size: few
length: 15
D: TRBD1
V: TRBV9
DNA: TGTGCCAGCAGCGCTCAGGGGGCCGATAATTCACCCCTCCACTTT
CDR3: CASSAQGADNSPLHF

J: TRBJ2-3
size: .
length: 15
D: TRBD1
V: TRBV27
DNA: TGTGCCAGCAGTACGCGGACAGGGGACACAGATACGCAGTATTTT
CDR3: CASSTRTGDTDTQYF

J: TRBJ2-1
size: few
length: 15
D: TRBD2
V: TRBV7-2
DNA: TGTGCCAGCAGCTTTGTAGCGGGGGGGCCGAATGAGCAGTTCTTC
CDR3: CASSFVAGGPNEQFF

J: TRBJ1-6
size: few
length: 19
D: TRBD1
V: TRBV5-5
DNA: TGTGCCAGCAGCTCCGGGCAGGGGGGAATTATAACCTATAATTCACCCCTCCACTTT
CDR3: CASSSGQGGIITYNSPLHF

J: TRBJ2-1
size: .
length: 14
D: TRBD1
V: TRBV6-4
DNA: TGTGCCAGCAGTGAGGGGACAGGGAGCAATGAGCAGTTCTTC
CDR3: CASSEGTGSNEQFF

J: TRBJ1-6
size: .
length: 14
D: .
V: TRBV18
DNA: TGTGCCAGCTCACCGACAGGTTATAATTCACCCCTCCACTTT
CDR3: CASSPTGYNSPLHF

J: TRBJ1-1
size: .
length: 14
D: .
V: TRBV2
DNA: TGTGCCAGCAGTGTAAGGGAAGGGGACACTGAAGCTTTCTTT
CDR3: CASSVREGDTEAFF

J: TRBJ2-6
size: once
length: 17
D: TRBD1
V: TRBV9
DNA: TGTGCCAGCAGCCCCCGGACAGGTAACTCTGGGGCCAACATCCTGACTTTC
CDR3: CASSPRTGNSGANILTF

J: TRBJ2-1
size: .
length: 12
D: .
V: TRBV18
DNA: TGTGCCAGCTCGCTTAGCAGGGATGAGCAGTTCTTC
CDR3: CASSLSRDEQFF

J: TRBJ1-2
size: once
length: 12
D: TRBD1
V: TRBV4-2
DNA: TGTGCCAGCAGCCAATCGGACAGGGGGCCGATTTTC
CDR3: CASSQSDRGPIF

J: TRBJ1-1
size: .
length: 14
D: .
V: TRBV5-4
DNA: TGTGCCAGCAGCTTGGACGGCCGACTAATTGAAGCTTTCTTT
CDR3: CASSLDGRLIEAFF

J: TRBJ2-6
size: .
length: 15
D: .
V: TRBV5-1
DNA: TGCGCCAGCAGCTCGGGGAACACTGGGGCCAACGTCCTGACTTTC
CDR3: CASSSGNTGANVLTF

J: TRBJ1-2
size: .
length: 15
D: TRBD1
V: TRBV18
DNA: TGTGCCAGCTCACCAGAGGCAGGGGGCATCTATGGCTACACCTTC
CDR3: CASSPEAGGIYGYTF

J: TRBJ2-1
size: .
length: 14
D: .
V: TRBV9
DNA: TGTGCCAGCAGCGTCGCGGGGCCTTACAATGAGCAGTTCTTC
CDR3: CASSVAGPYNEQFF

J: TRBJ1-2
size: .
length: 13
D: .
V: TRBV2
DNA: TGTGCCAGCAGTGATTCTTTAGGAGGAGGCTACACCTTC
CDR3: CASSDSLGGGYTF

J: TRBJ2-5
size: .
length: 16
D: TRBD2
V: TRBV7-6
DNA: TGTGCCAGCAGCTCGATACTAGCGGGGGGAAGAGAGACCCAGTACTTC
CDR3: CASSSILAGGRETQYF

J: TRBJ1-4
size: .
length: 14
D: .
V: TRBV3-1/TRBV3-2
DNA: TGTGCCAGCAGCTCCCGGGGAGGTGGAGAAAAACTGTTTTTT
CDR3: CASSSRGGGEKLFF

J: TRBJ2-1
size: .
length: 12
D: TRBD2
V: TRBV5-1
DNA: TGCGCCAGCAGCTTTTCCGGGACTAGCCTGTTCTTC
CDR3: CASSFSGTSLFF

J: TRBJ1-2
size: .
length: 14
D: .
V: TRBV4-3
DNA: TGCGCCAGCAGCCTCTCGGGAGGGAGCTATGGCTACACCTTC
CDR3: CASSLSGGSYGYTF

J: TRBJ1-5
size: .
length: 18
D: TRBD1
V: TRBV19
DNA: TGTGCCAGTAGTCCTTGGACAGGGGCCCTCTCCTTGAATCAGCCCCAGCATTTT
CDR3: CASSPWTGALSLNQPQHF

J: TRBJ2-3
size: .
length: 16
D: TRBD2
V: TRBV6-2/TRBV6-3
DNA: TGTGCCAGCAGTTACTCTTTAGCGGGGTACACAGATACGCAGTATTTT
CDR3: CASSYSLAGYTDTQYF

J: TRBJ1-3
size: .
length: 13
D: .
V: TRBV29-1
DNA: TGCAGCGTTGTCTTATACTCTGGAAACACCATATATTTT
CDR3: CSVVLYSGNTIYF

J: TRBJ2-1
size: once
length: 18
D: TRBD2
V: TRBV19
DNA: TGTGCCAGTAGATCCGGGACTAGCGGGGGGGCTGGATACAATGAGCAGTTCTTC
CDR3: CASRSGTSGGAGYNEQFF

J: TRBJ1-1
size: .
length: 15
D: .
V: TRBV9
DNA: TGTGCCAGCAGCCCAGAGGCAGGGCGAGCCACTGAAGCTTTCTTT
CDR3: CASSPEAGRATEAFF

J: TRBJ2-4
size: .
length: 18
D: TRBD2
V: TRBV7-2
DNA: TGTGCCAGCAGCTTAGCCCCCTTTCTGACTAGCGGGGAAAACATTCAGTACTTC
CDR3: CASSLAPFLTSGENIQYF

J: TRBJ1-6
size: .
length: 14
D: .
V: TRBV18
DNA: TGTGCCAGCTCAACCGGAGGAGGGGATTCACCCCTCCACTTT
CDR3: CASSTGGGDSPLHF

J: TRBJ1-1
size: .
length: 16
D: TRBD1
V: TRBV5-1
DNA: TGCGCCAGCAGCTTGGCGGGTACAGGGGGAAACACTGAAGCTTTCTTT
CDR3: CASSLAGTGGNTEAFF

J: TRBJ1-5
size: .
length: 16
D: TRBD1
V: TRBV5-8
DNA: TGTGCCAGCGCCAGAAGGACAGGGGTTCTCAATCAGCCCCAGCATTTT
CDR3: CASARRTGVLNQPQHF

J: TRBJ2-7
size: .
length: 14
D: .
V: TRBV4-2
DNA: TGTGCCAGCAGTCTAGCGACAGACTCCTACGAGCAGTACTTC
CDR3: CASSLATDSYEQYF

J: TRBJ1-5
size: .
length: 15
D: TRBD1
V: TRBV7-2
DNA: TGTGCCAGCAGCCAAGGGGGCGAAAGGTATCAGCCCCAGCATTTT
CDR3: CASSQGGERYQPQHF

J: TRBJ1-2
size: .
length: 13
D: .
V: TRBV5-6
DNA: TGTGCCAGCAGCTTCAGACACCTCTATGGCTACACCTTC
CDR3: CASSFRHLYGYTF

J: TRBJ2-5
size: .
length: 16
D: TRBD2
V: TRBV11-2
DNA: TGTGCCAGCAGAGGACTAGCGGGGACGTACCAAGAGACCCAGTACTTC
CDR3: CASRGLAGTYQETQYF